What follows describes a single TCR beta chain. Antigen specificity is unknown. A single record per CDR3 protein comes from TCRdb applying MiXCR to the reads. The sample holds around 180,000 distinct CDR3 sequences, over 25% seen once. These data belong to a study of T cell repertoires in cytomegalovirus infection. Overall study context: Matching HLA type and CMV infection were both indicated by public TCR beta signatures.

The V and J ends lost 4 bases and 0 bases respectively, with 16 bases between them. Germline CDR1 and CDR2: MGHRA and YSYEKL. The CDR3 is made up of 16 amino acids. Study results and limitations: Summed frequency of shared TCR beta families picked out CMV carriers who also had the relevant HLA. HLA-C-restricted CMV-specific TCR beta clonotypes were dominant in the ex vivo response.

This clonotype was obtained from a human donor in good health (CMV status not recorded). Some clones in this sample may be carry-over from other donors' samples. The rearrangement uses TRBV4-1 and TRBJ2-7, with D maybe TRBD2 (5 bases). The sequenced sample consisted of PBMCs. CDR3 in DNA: TGCGCCAGCAGCCCCGGGGTATCGGTAAGCTCCTACGAGCAGTACTTC. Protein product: CASSPGVSVSSYEQYF.